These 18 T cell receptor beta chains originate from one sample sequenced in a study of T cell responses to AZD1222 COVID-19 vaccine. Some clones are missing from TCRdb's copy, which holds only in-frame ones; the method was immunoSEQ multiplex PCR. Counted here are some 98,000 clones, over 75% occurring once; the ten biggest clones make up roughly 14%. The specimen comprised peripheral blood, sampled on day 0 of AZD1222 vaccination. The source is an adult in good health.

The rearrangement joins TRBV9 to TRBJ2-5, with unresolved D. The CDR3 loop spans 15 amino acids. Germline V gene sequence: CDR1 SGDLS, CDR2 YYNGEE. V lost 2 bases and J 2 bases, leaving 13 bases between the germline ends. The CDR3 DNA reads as TGTGCCAGCAGCGTTTCCGGACGTCCTCAAGAGACCCAGTACTTC. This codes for CASSVSGRPQETQYF.

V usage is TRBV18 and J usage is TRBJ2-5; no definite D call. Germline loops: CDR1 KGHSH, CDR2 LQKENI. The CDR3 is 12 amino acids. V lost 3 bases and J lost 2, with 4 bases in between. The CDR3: CASSPTQETQYF. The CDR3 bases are TGTGCCAGCTCACCTACGCAAGAGACCCAGTACTTC.

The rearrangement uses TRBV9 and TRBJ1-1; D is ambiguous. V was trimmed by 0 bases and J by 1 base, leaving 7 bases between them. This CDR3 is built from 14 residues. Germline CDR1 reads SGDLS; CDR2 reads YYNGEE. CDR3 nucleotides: TGTGCCAGCAGCGTAGTGGTAGAGAACACTGAAGCTTTCTTT. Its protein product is CASSVVVENTEAFF.

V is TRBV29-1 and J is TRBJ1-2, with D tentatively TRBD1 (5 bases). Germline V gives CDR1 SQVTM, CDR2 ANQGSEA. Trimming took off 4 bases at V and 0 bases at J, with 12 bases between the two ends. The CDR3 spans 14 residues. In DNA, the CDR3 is TGCAGCGTTGCCCCCAGGGCGTCTAACTATGGCTACACCTTC. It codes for CSVAPRASNYGYTF.

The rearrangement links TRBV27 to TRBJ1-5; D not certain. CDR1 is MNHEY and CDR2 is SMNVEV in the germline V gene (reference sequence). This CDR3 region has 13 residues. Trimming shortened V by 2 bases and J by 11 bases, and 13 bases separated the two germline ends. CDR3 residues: CASSLDYRSAQHF. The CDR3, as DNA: TGTGCCAGCAGTTTAGATTACCGGTCAGCCCAGCATTTT.

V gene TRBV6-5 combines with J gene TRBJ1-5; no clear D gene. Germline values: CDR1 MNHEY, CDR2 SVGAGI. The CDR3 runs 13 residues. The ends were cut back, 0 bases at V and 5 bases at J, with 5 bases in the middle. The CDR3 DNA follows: TGTGCCAGCAGTTACTCGGATGATCAGCCCCAGCATTTT. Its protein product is CASSYSDDQPQHF.

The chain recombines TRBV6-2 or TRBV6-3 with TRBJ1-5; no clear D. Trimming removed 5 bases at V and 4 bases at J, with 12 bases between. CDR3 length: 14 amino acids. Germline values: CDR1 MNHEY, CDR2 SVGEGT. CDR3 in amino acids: CASSRSMENQPQHF. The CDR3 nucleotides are TGTGCCAGCAGTCGGTCGATGGAAAATCAGCCCCAGCATTTT.

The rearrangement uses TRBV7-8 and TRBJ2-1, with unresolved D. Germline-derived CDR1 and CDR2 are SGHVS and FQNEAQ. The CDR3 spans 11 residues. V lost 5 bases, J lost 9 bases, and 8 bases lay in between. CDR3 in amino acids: CASSPMGEQFF. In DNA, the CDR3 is TGTGCCAGCAGCCCCATGGGTGAGCAGTTCTTC.

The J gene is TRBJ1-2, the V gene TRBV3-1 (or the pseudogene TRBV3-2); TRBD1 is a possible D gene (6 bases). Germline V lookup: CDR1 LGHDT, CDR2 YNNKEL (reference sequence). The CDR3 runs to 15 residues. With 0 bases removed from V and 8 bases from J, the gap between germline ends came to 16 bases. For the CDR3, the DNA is TGTGCCAGCAGCCAAGATGGGATCGGGGGCGGGGGCTACACCTTC. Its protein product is CASSQDGIGGGGYTF.

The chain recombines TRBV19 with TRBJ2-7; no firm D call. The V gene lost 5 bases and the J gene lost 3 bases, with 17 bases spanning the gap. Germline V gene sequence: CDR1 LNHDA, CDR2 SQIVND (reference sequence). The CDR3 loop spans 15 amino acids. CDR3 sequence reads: CASSSEYPPLYEQYF. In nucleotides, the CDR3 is TGTGCCAGTAGTTCAGAGTATCCTCCACTCTACGAGCAGTACTTC.

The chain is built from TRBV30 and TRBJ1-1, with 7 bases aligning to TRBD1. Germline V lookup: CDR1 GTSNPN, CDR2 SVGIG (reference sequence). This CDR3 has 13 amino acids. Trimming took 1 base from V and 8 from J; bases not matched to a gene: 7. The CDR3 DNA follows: TGTGCCTGGAGTGGTCGGAGGGACAGAGAAGCTTTCTTT. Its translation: CAWSGRRDREAFF.

CDR3 amino acids: CASSEVVAAANYGYTF. In DNA, the CDR3 is TGTGCCAGCAGTGAAGTAGTAGCAGCAGCTAACTATGGCTACACCTTC. V and J are TRBV6-1 and TRBJ1-2; D is undetermined. The CDR3 extends over 16 amino acids. Trimming removed 1 base from V and 0 bases from J, with 12 bases in between. Germline-derived CDR1 and CDR2 are MNHNS and SASEGT.

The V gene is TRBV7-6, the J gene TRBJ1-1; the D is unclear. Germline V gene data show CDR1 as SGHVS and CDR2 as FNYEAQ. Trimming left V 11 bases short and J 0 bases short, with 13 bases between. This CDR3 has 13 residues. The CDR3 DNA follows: TGTGCCTCCACCTTGGCCATGAACACTGAAGCTTTCTTT. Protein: CASTLAMNTEAFF.

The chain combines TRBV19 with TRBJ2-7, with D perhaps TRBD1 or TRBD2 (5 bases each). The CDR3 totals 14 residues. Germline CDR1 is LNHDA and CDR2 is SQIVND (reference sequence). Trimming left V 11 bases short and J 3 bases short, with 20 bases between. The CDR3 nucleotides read TGTGCCGCCGCGCCGGGGCAGGGTTTCTACGAGCAGTACTTC. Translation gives CAAAPGQGFYEQYF.

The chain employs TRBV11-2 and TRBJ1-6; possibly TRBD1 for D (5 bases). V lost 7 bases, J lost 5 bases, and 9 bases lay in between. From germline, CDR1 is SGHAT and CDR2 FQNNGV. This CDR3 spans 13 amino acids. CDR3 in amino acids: CASTQGDNSPLHF. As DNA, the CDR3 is TGTGCCAGCACACAAGGGGATAATTCACCCCTCCACTTT.

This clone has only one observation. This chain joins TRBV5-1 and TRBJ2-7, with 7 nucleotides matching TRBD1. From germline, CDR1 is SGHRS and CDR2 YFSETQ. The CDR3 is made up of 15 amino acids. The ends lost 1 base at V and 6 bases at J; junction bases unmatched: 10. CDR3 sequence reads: CASSLNPPTGTEQYF. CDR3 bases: TGCGCCAGCAGCTTGAATCCCCCGACAGGGACCGAGCAGTACTTC.

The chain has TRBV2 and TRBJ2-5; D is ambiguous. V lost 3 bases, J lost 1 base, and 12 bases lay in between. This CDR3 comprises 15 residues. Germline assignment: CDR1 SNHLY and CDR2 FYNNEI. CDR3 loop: CASSEVRSPQETQYF. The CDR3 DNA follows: TGTGCCAGCAGTGAGGTCAGGTCCCCCCAAGAGACCCAGTACTTC.

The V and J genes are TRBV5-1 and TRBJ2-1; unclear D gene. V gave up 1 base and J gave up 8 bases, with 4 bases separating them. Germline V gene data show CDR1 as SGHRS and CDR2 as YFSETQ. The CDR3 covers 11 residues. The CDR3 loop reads CASSLKDEQFF. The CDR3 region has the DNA TGCGCCAGCAGCTTGAAGGATGAGCAGTTCTTC.